The 6 T cell receptor beta chains presented below share a single source sample, sequenced in a study of blood T cells in healthy people across ages. Primers used in a second PCR of about 6 to 11 cycles were a sample-barcoded 5' primer and a J-beta primer mix. One entry per CDR3 protein, called by TCRdb with MiXCR from the 5' RACE reads. In the table there are about 810,000 distinct CDR3 sequences, 30% to 45% of which are singletons. Sequencing input: blood. The source is a young man in good health.

J is TRBJ2-5 and V is TRBV6-5; either TRBD1 or TRBD2 may fit D (5 bases each). Germline V CDR1 and CDR2: MNHEY, SVGAGI. The CDR3 loop spans 14 amino acids. V lost 2 bases and J lost 11, with 18 bases in between. The CDR3 DNA reads as TGTGCCAGCAGTTACGGGACGAGGGGCAATGAGCAGTACTTC. Its translation is CASSYGTRGNEQYF.

The chain couples TRBV5-1 to TRBJ2-1; TRBD2 is a possible D gene (7 bases). The germline V gene has CDR1 SGHRS and CDR2 YFSETQ. Trimming took off 2 bases at V and 3 bases at J, with 12 bases between the two ends. The CDR3 sequence is 15 residues long. CDR3 sequence (DNA): TGCGCCAGCAGCTTAGGGCGGGGGCACTACAATGAGCAGTTCTTC. The encoded protein is CASSLGRGHYNEQFF. Based on the CDR3 plus reference TRBV5-1 and TRBJ2-1, the full variable domain is KAGVTQTPRYLIKTRGQQVTLSCSPISGHRSVSWYQQTPGQGLQFLFEYFSETQRNKGNFPGRFSGRQFSNSRSEMNVSTLELGDSALYLCASSLGRGHYNEQFFGPGTRLTVL.

This clonotype was seen a single time. A junction end diverges from the germline sequence, so it may reflect a read error. The chain carries TRBV5-1 and TRBJ2-7, with 7 bases that match TRBD2. The CDR3 is 12 residues long. CDR1 is SGHRS and CDR2 is YFSETQ in the germline V gene. The CDR3: CASSVRDYEQCF. The CDR3 DNA sequence: TGCGCCAGCAGCGTCCGGGACTACGAGCAGTGCTTC.

Concerning this clonotype: Being one base from a much bigger clone, this may be a read error. V and J are TRBV7-2 and TRBJ2-3; 11 nucleotides match TRBD2. V trimming: 5 bases; J trimming: 1 base; junction bases outside the gene matches: 5. CDR1 is SGHTA, CDR2 FQGNSA, per germline. The CDR3 has 16 residues. The CDR3 region has the DNA TGTGCCAGCAGCGAAGAACTAGCGGGGGGCACAGATACGCAGTATTTT. It is translated as CASSEELAGGTDTQYF.

This clonotype has just one count. The chain's CDR3 is CASSLTGGASSRGYTF. For the CDR3, the DNA is TGCGCCAGCAGCCTGACAGGGGGCGCATCTTCTCGTGGCTACACCTTC. The chain joins TRBV4-3 to TRBJ1-2; 10 nucleotides agree with TRBD1. The CDR3 length is 16 residues. V shed 4 bases, J shed 7 bases, and the junction held 12 bases outside the gene matches. Germline CDR1 LGHNA, CDR2 YSLEER.

This clonotype was seen a few times. The V gene is TRBV7-2, the J gene TRBJ2-1, with 8 bases lining up with TRBD2. Per germline, CDR1 SGHTA and CDR2 FQGNSA. CDR3 length equals 15 residues. Trimming cost V 0 bases and J 8 bases; bases outside gene matches: 6. The CDR3 here is CASSLAGGAWDEQFF. The CDR3 DNA reads as TGTGCCAGCAGCTTAGCCGGGGGGGCCTGGGATGAGCAGTTCTTC.